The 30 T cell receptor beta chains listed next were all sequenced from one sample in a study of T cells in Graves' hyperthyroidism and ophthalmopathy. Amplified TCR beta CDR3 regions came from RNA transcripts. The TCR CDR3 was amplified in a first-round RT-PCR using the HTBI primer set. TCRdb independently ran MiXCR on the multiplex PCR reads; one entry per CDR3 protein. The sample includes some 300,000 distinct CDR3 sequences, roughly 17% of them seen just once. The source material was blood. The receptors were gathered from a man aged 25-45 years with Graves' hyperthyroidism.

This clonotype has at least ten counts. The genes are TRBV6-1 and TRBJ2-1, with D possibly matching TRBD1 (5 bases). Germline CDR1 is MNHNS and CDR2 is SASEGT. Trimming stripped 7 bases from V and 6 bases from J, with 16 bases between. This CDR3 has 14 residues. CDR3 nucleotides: TGTGCCAGCACCCAGGGAAACGTGGGCAATGAGCAGTTCTTC. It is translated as CASTQGNVGNEQFF.

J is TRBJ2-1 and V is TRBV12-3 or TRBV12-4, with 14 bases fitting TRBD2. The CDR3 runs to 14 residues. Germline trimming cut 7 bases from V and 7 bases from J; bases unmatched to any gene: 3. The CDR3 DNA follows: TGTGCCAGCACCGGGACTAGCGGGAGAAATGAGCAGTTCTTC. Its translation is CASTGTSGRNEQFF.

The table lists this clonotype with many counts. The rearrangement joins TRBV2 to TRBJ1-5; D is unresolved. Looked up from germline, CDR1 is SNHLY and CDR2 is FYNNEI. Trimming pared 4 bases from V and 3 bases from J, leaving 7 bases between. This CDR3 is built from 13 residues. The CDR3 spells CASSVTNNQPQHF. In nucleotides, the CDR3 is TGTGCCAGCAGTGTGACTAACAATCAGCCCCAGCATTTT. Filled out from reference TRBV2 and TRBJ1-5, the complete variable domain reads EPEVTQTPSHQVTQMGQEVILRCVPISNHLYFYWYRQILGQKVEFLVSFYNNEISEKSEIFDDQFSVERPDGSNFTLKIRSTKLEDSAMYFCASSVTNNQPQHFGDGTRLSIL.

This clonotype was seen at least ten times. CDR3 DNA: TGTGCCAGCAACCCTAGCGGGAGAATCGAGACCCAGTACTTC. It is translated as CASNPSGRIETQYF. The chain has TRBV27 and TRBJ2-5; 10 bases match TRBD2. Trimming took 7 bases from V and 5 from J; bases not matched to a gene: 7. The CDR3 sequence is 14 residues long. Per germline, CDR1 MNHEY and CDR2 SMNVEV (reference sequence).

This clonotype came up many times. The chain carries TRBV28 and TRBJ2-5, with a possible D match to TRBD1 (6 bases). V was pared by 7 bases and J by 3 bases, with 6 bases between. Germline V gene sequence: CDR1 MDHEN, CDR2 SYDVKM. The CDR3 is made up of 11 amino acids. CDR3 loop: CASNREETQYF. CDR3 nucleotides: TGTGCCAGCAACAGGGAAGAGACCCAGTACTTC.

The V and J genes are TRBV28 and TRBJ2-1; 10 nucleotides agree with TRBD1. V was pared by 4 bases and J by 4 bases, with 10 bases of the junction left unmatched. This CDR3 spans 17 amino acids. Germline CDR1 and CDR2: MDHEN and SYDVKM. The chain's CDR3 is CASSSRWAGQGYNEQFF. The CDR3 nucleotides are TGTGCCAGCAGTTCCCGTTGGGCGGGACAGGGGTACAATGAGCAGTTCTTC. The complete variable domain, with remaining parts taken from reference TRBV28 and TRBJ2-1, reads DVKVTQSSRYLVKRTGEKVFLECVQDMDHENMFWYRQDPGLGLRLIYFSYDVKMKEKGDIPEGYSVSREKKERFSLILESASTNQTSMYLCASSSRWAGQGYNEQFFGPGTRLTVL.

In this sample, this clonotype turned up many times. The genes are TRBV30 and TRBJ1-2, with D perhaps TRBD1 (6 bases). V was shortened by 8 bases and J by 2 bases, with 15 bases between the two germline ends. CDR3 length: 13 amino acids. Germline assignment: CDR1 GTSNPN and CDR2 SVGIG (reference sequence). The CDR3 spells CARRPRGNYGYTF. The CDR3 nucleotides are TGTGCCCGCCGCCCGAGGGGGAACTATGGCTACACCTTC.

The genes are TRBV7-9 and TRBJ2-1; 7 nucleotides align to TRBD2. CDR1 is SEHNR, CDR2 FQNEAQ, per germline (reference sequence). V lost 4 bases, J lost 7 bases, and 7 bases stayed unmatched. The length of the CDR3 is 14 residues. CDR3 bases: TGTGCCAGCAGCTCCGGACTAGAAGCTAATGAGCAGTTCTTC. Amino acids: CASSSGLEANEQFF. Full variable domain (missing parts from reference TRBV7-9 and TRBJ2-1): DTGVSQNPRHKITKRGQNVTFRCDPISEHNRLYWYRQTLGQGPEFLTYFQNEAQLEKSRLLSDRFSAERPKGSFSTLEIQRTEQGDSAMYLCASSSGLEANEQFFGPGTRLTVL.

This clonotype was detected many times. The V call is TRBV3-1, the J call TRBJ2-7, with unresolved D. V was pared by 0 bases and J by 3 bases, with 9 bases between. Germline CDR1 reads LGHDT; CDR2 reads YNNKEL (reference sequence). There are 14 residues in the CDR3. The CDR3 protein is CASSQEGRNYEQYF. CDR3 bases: TGTGCCAGCAGCCAAGAGGGCAGGAACTACGAGCAGTACTTC.

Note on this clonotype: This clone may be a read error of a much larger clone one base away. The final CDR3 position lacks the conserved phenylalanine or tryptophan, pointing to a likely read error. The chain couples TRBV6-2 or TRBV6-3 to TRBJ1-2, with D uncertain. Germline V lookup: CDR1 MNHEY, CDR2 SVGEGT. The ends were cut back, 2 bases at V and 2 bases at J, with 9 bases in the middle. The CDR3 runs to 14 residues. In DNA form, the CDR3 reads TGTGCCAGCAGTTACGACCCGGGCAACTATGGCTACACCTCC. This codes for CASSYDPGNYGYTS.

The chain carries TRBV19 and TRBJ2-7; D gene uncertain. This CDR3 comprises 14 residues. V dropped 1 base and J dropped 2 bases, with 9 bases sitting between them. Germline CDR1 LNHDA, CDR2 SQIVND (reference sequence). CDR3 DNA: TGTGCCAGTAGTATAGGGGTTGTACCCTACGAGCAGTACTTC. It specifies CASSIGVVPYEQYF.

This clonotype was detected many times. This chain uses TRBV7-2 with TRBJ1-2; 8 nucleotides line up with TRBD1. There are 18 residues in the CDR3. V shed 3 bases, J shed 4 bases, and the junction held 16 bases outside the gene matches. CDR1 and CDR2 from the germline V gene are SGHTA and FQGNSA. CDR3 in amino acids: CASSFQGTGQTGGYGYTF. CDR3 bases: TGTGCCAGCAGCTTCCAAGGGACAGGACAAACAGGGGGCTATGGCTACACCTTC.

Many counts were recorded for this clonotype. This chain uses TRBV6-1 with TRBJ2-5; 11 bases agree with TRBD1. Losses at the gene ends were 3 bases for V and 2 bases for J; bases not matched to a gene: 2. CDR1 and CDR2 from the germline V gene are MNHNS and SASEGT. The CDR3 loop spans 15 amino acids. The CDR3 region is CASSEDRGLQETQYF. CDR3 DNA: TGTGCCAGCAGTGAGGACAGGGGGCTTCAAGAGACCCAGTACTTC.

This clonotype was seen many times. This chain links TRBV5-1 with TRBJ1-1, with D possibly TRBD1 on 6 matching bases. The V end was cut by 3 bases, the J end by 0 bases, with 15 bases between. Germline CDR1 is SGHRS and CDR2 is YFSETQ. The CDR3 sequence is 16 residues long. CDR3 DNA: TGCGCCAGCAGCTCAGGGCTTGGGGGCATGAACACTGAAGCTTTCTTT. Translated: CASSSGLGGMNTEAFF.

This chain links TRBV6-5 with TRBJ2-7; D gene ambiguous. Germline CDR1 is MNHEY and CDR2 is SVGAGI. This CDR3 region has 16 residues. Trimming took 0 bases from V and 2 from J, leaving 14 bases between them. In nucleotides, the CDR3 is TGTGCCAGCAGTTACTCGTCTTTAAGGGTTCCCTACGAGCAGTACTTC. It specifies CASSYSSLRVPYEQYF.

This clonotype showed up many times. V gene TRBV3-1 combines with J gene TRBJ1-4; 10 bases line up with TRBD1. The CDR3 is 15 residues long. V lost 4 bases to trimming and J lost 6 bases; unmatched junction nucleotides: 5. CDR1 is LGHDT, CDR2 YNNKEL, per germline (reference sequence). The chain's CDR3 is CASSRSGTGDEKLFF. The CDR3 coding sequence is TGTGCCAGCAGCCGGTCCGGGACAGGGGATGAAAAACTGTTTTTT.

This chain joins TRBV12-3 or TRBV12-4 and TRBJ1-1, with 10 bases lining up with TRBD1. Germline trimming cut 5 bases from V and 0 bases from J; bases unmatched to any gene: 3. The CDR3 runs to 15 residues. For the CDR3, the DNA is TGTGCCAGCAGTCAGGGACAGGGGTTGAACACTGAAGCTTTCTTT. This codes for CASSQGQGLNTEAFF.

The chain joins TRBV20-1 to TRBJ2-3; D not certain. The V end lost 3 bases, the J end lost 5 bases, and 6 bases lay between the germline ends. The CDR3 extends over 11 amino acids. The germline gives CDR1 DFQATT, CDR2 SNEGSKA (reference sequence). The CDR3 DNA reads TGCAGTGCTAGCCATCAAGATACGCAGTATTTT. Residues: CSASHQDTQYF.

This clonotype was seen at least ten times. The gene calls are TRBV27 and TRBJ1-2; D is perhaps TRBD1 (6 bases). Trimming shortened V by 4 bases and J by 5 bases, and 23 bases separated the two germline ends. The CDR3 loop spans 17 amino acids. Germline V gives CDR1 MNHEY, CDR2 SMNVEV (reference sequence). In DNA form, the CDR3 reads TGTGCCAGCAGTTCCCGGGACGGCAGCGAAGGGGGGTATGGCTACACCTTC. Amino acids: CASSSRDGSEGGYGYTF.

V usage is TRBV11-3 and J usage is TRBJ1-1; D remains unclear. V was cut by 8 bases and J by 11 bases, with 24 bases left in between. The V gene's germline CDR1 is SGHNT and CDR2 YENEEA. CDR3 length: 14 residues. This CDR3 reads CASGPTTAPDGAFF. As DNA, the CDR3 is TGTGCCAGCGGCCCAACCACAGCACCGGACGGGGCTTTCTTT.

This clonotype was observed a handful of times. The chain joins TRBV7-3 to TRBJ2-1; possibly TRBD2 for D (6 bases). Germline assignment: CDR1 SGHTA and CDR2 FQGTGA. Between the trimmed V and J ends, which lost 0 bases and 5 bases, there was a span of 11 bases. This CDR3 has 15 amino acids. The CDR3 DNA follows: TGTGCCAGCAGCTTAACTAGCGGAGGCCACAATGAGCAGTTCTTC. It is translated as CASSLTSGGHNEQFF.

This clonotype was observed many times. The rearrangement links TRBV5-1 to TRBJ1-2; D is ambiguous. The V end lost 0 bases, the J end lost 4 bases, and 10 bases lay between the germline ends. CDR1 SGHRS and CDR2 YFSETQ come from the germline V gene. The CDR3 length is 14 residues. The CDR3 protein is CASSLEAGTYGYTF. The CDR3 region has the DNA TGCGCCAGCAGCTTGGAGGCAGGAACCTATGGCTACACCTTC.

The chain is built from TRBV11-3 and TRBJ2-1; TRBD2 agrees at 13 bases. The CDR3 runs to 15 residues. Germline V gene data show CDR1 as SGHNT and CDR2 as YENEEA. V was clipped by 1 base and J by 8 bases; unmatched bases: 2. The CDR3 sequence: CASSLGTSGSYEQFF. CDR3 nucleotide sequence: TGTGCCAGCAGCTTAGGGACTAGCGGGAGCTATGAGCAGTTCTTC.

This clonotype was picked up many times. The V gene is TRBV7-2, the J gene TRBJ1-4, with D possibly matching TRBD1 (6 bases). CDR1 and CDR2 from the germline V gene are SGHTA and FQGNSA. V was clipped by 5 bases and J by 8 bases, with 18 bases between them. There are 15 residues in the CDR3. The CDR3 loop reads CASSIRGGSHEKLFF. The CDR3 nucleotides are TGTGCCAGCAGCATAAGGGGGGGATCCCACGAAAAACTGTTTTTT.

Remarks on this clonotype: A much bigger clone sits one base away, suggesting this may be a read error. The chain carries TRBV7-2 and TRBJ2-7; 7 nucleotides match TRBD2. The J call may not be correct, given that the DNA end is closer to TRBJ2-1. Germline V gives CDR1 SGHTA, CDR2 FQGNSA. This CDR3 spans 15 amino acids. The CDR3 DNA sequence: TGTGCCAGCAGCTTAGGGTTTGGGACTACCTACGAGCAGTTCTTC. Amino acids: CASSLGFGTTYEQFF.

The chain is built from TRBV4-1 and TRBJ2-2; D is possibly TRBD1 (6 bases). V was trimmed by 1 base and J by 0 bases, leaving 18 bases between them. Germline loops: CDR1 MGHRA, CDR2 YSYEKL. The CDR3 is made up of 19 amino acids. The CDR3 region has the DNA TGCGCCAGCAGCCAAGGAGGGTTCAGGGGCCGAGCGAACACCGGGGAGCTGTTTTTT. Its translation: CASSQGGFRGRANTGELFF.

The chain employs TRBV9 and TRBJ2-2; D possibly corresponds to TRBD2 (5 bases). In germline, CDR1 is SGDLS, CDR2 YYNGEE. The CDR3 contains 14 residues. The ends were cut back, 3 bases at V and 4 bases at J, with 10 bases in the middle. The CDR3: CASSDKDFTGELFF. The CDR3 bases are TGTGCCAGCAGCGACAAGGACTTCACCGGGGAGCTGTTTTTT.

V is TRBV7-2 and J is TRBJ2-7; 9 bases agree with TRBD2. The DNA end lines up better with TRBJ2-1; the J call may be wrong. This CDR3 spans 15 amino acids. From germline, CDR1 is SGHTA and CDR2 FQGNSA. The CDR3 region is CASSQLAGPSYEQFF. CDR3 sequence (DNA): TGTGCCAGCAGCCAACTAGCGGGCCCGTCCTACGAGCAGTTCTTC.

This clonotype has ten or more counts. This chain's CDR3 is CASSLDSVNQPQHF. In DNA form, the CDR3 reads TGCGCCAGCAGCTTGGACAGCGTCAATCAGCCCCAGCATTTT. The chain carries TRBV5-1 and TRBJ1-5, with D hard to call. The CDR3 covers 14 residues. V was shortened by 0 bases and J by 3 bases, with 7 bases between the two germline ends. From germline, CDR1 is SGHRS and CDR2 YFSETQ.

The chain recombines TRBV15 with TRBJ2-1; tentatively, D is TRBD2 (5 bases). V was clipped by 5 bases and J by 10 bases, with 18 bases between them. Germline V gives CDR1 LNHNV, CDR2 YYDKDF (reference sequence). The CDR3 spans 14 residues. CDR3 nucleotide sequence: TGTGCCACCAGCTCCCGGGCCGAGGGCGGGGAGCAGTTCTTC. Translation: CATSSRAEGGEQFF.